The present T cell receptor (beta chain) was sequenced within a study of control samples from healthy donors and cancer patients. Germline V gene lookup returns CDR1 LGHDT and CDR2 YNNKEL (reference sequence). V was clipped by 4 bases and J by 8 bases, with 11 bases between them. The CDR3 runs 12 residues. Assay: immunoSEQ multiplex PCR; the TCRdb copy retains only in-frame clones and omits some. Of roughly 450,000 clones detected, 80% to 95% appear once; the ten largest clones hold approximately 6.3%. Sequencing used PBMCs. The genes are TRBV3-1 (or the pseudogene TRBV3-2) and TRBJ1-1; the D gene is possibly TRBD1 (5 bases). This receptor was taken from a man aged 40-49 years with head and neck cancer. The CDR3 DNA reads TGTGCCAGCAGCCTAGCTGGGACCGAAGCTTTCTTT. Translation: CASSLAGTEAFF.